Shown below are 23 T cell receptor beta chains from a single sample sequenced in a study of shared clonotypes between healthy human individuals. TCRdb's copy holds only in-frame clones and misses some; the assay was immunoSEQ multiplex PCR. The sample includes roughly 890,000 clones, over 90% of them seen just once. Terminally differentiated effector memory CD45RA+ cells were excluded by CCR7 positive selection of CD45RO-negative cells. Sequencing was performed on naive CD8+ T cells sorted from blood. Every receptor here comes from a young man in good health.

The CDR3 nucleotides are TGTGCCAGCAGGAACACTAGGAATGAGCAGTTCTTC. Translating it yields CASRNTRNEQFF. The chain couples TRBV6-5 to TRBJ2-1, with D maybe TRBD2 (5 bases). Trimming took off 6 bases at V and 7 bases at J, with 10 bases between the two ends. Germline V gives CDR1 MNHEY, CDR2 SVGAGI. The length of the CDR3 is 12 residues.

This clone has a count of ten or more. The V gene is TRBV9, the J gene TRBJ1-4; D uncertain. CDR1 is SGDLS and CDR2 is YYNGEE in the germline V gene. Trimming took 0 bases from V and 5 from J, leaving 17 bases between them. This CDR3 is 17 amino acids long. In nucleotides, the CDR3 is TGTGCCAGCAGCGTAGGGGATTGGGGTTCTGAAAATGAAAAACTGTTTTTT. It codes for CASSVGDWGSENEKLFF. Using reference TRBV9 and TRBJ1-4 for the parts outside the CDR3, the full variable domain is DSGVTQTPKHLITATGQRVTLRCSPRSGDLSVYWYQQSLDQGLQFLIQYYNGEERAKGNILERFSAQQFPDLHSELNLSSLELGDSALYFCASSVGDWGSENEKLFFGSGTQLSVL.

The chain uses TRBV27 and TRBJ1-5, with 7 bases that match TRBD1. CDR1 is MNHEY and CDR2 is SMNVEV in the germline V gene (reference sequence). CDR3 length equals 14 residues. Losses at the gene ends were 2 bases for V and 6 bases for J; bases not matched to a gene: 4. For the CDR3, the DNA is TGTGCCAGCAGTTTAGTACAGGGGAGTCAGCCCCAGCATTTT. Its translation is CASSLVQGSQPQHF.

The chain recombines TRBV27 with TRBJ1-2, with 10 nucleotides matching TRBD1. The length of the CDR3 is 17 residues. The V gene end was trimmed by 5 bases and the J gene end by 5 bases; junction bases not matched to a gene: 14. Germline V gene data show CDR1 as MNHEY and CDR2 as SMNVEV (reference sequence). The DNA for the CDR3 is TGTGCCAGCAGTCCCCGGGACAGGGGTGGCCCGTGGTATGGCTACACCTTC. Translated: CASSPRDRGGPWYGYTF.

CDR3 sequence: CASSLGGTNYGYTF. The CDR3 DNA is TGTGCCAGCAGCTTAGGCGGGACGAACTATGGCTACACCTTC. The chain links TRBV7-9 to TRBJ1-2; a possible D gene is TRBD1 (5 bases). Trimming left V 1 base short and J 2 bases short, with 8 bases between. This CDR3 spans 14 amino acids. Germline CDR1 is SEHNR and CDR2 is FQNEAQ (reference sequence).

The CDR3 region is CASSLEGLAAGELFF. The CDR3 nucleotides read TGTGCCAGCAGCTTAGAGGGACTAGCGGCCGGGGAGCTGTTTTTT. The chain joins TRBV7-6 to TRBJ2-2; 11 bases are a match to TRBD2. This CDR3 spans 15 amino acids. In germline, CDR1 is SGHVS, CDR2 FNYEAQ. J lost 6 bases, V lost 1 base, and 1 base had no gene match.

V gene TRBV7-6 combines with J gene TRBJ2-3; D not resolved. V was pared by 5 bases and J by 3 bases, with 9 bases between. From germline, CDR1 is SGHVS and CDR2 FNYEAQ. The CDR3 length is 13 residues. Written as DNA, the CDR3 is TGTGCCAGCAGCCCCTCGATGACAGATACGCAGTATTTT. Protein product: CASSPSMTDTQYF.

V gene TRBV9 combines with J gene TRBJ2-1, with 12 nucleotides matching TRBD2. The J segment lost 8 bases and the V segment lost 0 bases, leaving 15 bases of the junction unmatched. The CDR3 runs to 19 residues. From germline, CDR1 is SGDLS and CDR2 YYNGEE. The CDR3 coding sequence is TGTGCCAGCAGCGTAGACCCCGGCCCCGCTAGCGGGAGGGCATATGAGCAGTTCTTC. It codes for CASSVDPGPASGRAYEQFF.

This clone occurred once. The rearrangement joins TRBV10-2 to TRBJ2-1; the match to TRBD1 covers 10 bases. The CDR3 is made up of 15 amino acids. Germline assignment: CDR1 WSHSY and CDR2 SAAADI. With V trimmed by 6 bases and J by 6 bases, 8 bases remained unmatched. CDR3: CASREGQGEINEQFF. CDR3 bases: TGCGCCAGCAGGGAAGGACAGGGGGAAATCAATGAGCAGTTCTTC.

The rearrangement joins TRBV7-9 to TRBJ2-7; perhaps TRBD2 as D (6 bases). The V and J ends lost 1 base and 4 bases respectively, with 14 bases between them. CDR3 length equals 15 residues. The V gene's germline CDR1 is SEHNR and CDR2 FQNEAQ (reference sequence). Here the CDR3 DNA reads TGTGCCAGCAGCTTAGAAACAGGCGGGGATTACGAGCAGTACTTC. Translation gives CASSLETGGDYEQYF.

The chain employs TRBV5-6 and TRBJ2-1; 7 bases are shared with TRBD2. There are 16 residues in the CDR3. V shed 7 bases, J shed 5 bases, and the junction held 15 bases outside the gene matches. The germline V gene encodes CDR1 SGHDT and CDR2 YYEEEE. The CDR3 reads CASAADGRLGDNEQFF. CDR3 nucleotides: TGTGCCAGCGCGGCGGACGGGAGGTTGGGAGACAATGAGCAGTTCTTC.

This chain links TRBV30 with TRBJ2-2; TRBD2 matches 10 bases. Germline V gives CDR1 GTSNPN, CDR2 SVGIG (reference sequence). With 5 bases clipped from V and 3 bases from J, the junction kept 6 bases outside the gene matches. CDR3 length: 15 residues. In DNA form, the CDR3 reads TGTGCCTGGGAGCCGGGACTAGCGCACACCGGGGAGCTGTTTTTT. It yields the protein CAWEPGLAHTGELFF.

This clone was seen once. The chain combines TRBV7-6 with TRBJ1-1; tentatively, D is TRBD1 (5 bases). The germline CDR1 and CDR2 sequences are SGHVS and FNYEAQ. V was cut by 4 bases and J by 0 bases, with 9 bases left in between. The CDR3 is 14 amino acids. The CDR3 DNA is TGTGCCAGCAGCTCCCGGGACGTGAACACTGAAGCTTTCTTT. This translates into CASSSRDVNTEAFF.

The chain is built from TRBV29-1 and TRBJ2-7, with D maybe TRBD1 (6 bases). Per the germline V gene, CDR1 is SQVTM and CDR2 is ANQGSEA. The V end was cut by 3 bases, the J end by 6 bases, with 12 bases between. The CDR3 totals 12 residues. CDR3 sequence (DNA): TGCAGCGTTGATTTGGGCAGGGGCGAGCAGTACTTC. It encodes CSVDLGRGEQYF.

This sequence joins TRBV7-6 and TRBJ2-1, with 8 nucleotides matching TRBD1. The germline V gene has CDR1 SGHVS and CDR2 FNYEAQ. CDR3 length: 17 amino acids. The ends lost 1 base at V and 5 bases at J; junction bases unmatched: 10. CDR3 sequence (DNA): TGTGCCAGCAGCTTAGGGGTGTGGACAGGGAGAAACAATGAGCAGTTCTTC. It codes for CASSLGVWTGRNNEQFF.

This rearrangement joins TRBV5-4 to TRBJ2-1; D perhaps matches TRBD2 (5 bases). Germline loops: CDR1 SGHNT, CDR2 YYREEE (reference sequence). This CDR3 comprises 15 residues. Trimming removed 4 bases from V and 3 bases from J, with 14 bases in between. CDR3 loop: CASSPSERIYNEQFF. CDR3 sequence (DNA): TGTGCCAGCAGCCCATCGGAGCGGATCTACAATGAGCAGTTCTTC.

This chain connects TRBV19 to TRBJ2-7, with 7 bases that match TRBD1. Losses at the gene ends were 5 bases for V and 3 bases for J; bases not matched to a gene: 10. The CDR3 has 15 residues. Germline V gives CDR1 LNHDA, CDR2 SQIVND (reference sequence). The DNA for the CDR3 is TGTGCCAGTAGTGTCCAACAGGGGACCCTCTACGAGCAGTACTTC. It translates to CASSVQQGTLYEQYF.

The chain employs TRBV7-9 and TRBJ2-2, with D uncertain. Trimming pared 6 bases from V and 6 bases from J, leaving 8 bases between. CDR3 size: 12 residues. Germline V gives CDR1 SEHNR, CDR2 FQNEAQ (reference sequence). The CDR3 nucleotides are TGTGCCAGCAGGCTCGGCTCCGGGGAGCTGTTTTTT. Translation: CASRLGSGELFF.

J is TRBJ1-1 and V is TRBV30; D unclear. The CDR3 has 12 residues. Germline V CDR1 and CDR2: GTSNPN, SVGIG (reference sequence). Trimming took off 1 base at V and 0 bases at J, with 3 bases between the two ends. This CDR3 is CAWSELNTEAFF. CDR3 DNA: TGTGCCTGGAGTGAACTGAACACTGAAGCTTTCTTT.

This clone was seen more than once but under ten times. The chain links TRBV5-4 to TRBJ2-7, with no clear D. Trimming shortened V by 2 bases and J by 2 bases, and 8 bases separated the two germline ends. Germline assignment: CDR1 SGHNT and CDR2 YYREEE (reference sequence). The CDR3 has 13 amino acids. The chain's CDR3 is CASSFESTYEQYF. For the CDR3, the DNA is TGTGCCAGCAGCTTTGAGAGCACCTACGAGCAGTACTTC.

The CDR3 region is CASSIDNPRPPGLAFDPSTGELFF. The CDR3 DNA reads as TGTGCCAGTAGTATAGATAACCCCAGACCCCCGGGACTAGCGTTCGACCCCTCCACCGGGGAGCTGTTTTTT. The rearrangement uses TRBV19 and TRBJ2-2; 10 bases line up with TRBD2. The CDR3 contains 24 residues. The ends lost 0 bases at V and 4 bases at J; junction bases unmatched: 26. CDR1 and CDR2 (germline): LNHDA, SQIVND (reference sequence). Together with reference TRBV19 and TRBJ2-2, the CDR3 gives the full variable domain: DGGITQSPKYLFRKEGQNVTLSCEQNLNHDAMYWYRQDPGQGLRLIYYSQIVNDFQKGDIAEGYSVSREKKESFPLTVTSAQKNPTAFYLCASSIDNPRPPGLAFDPSTGELFFGEGSRLTVL.

The rearrangement joins TRBV10-2 to TRBJ1-2; TRBD1 aligns across 8 bases. J was trimmed by 6 bases and V by 0 bases; bases with no gene match: 18. The CDR3 has 19 residues. Per the germline V gene, CDR1 is WSHSY and CDR2 is SAAADI. CDR3 region: CASSESRSGTGPPGDGYTF. The DNA for the CDR3 is TGCGCCAGCAGTGAGTCGAGGAGTGGGACAGGACCTCCCGGCGATGGCTACACCTTC.

This clone was detected once. V is TRBV5-1 and J is TRBJ1-1; D ambiguous. This CDR3 is 13 amino acids long. CDR1 SGHRS and CDR2 YFSETQ come from the germline V gene. V was clipped by 7 bases and J by 3 bases, with 13 bases between them. The CDR3: CASPSPRDTEAFF. CDR3 bases: TGCGCCAGCCCTTCCCCCCGGGACACTGAAGCTTTCTTT.